This T cell receptor beta chain is drawn from a study of T cells expressing NK-cell markers. TCRdb reprocessed the 5' RACE reads; each CDR3 protein has one entry and no DNA is given. Its clone listing holds about 390,000 distinct CDR3 sequences. The CDR3 length is 16 residues. Looked up from germline, CDR1 is SNHLY and CDR2 is FYNNEI. The sequence derives from a woman between 45 and 65 years old in good health. The V call is TRBV2, the J call TRBJ2-7; TCRdb gives TRBD2 as the D gene, but with no DNA this cannot be confirmed. Sequencing was carried out using blood T cells: a sorted CD56 or NKG2C T cell subset, CD4+ or CD8+ T cells, or bulk PBMC T cells (not recorded which). This CDR3 is CASSEARWAGRNEQYF.